This entry lists 3 T cell receptor beta chains sequenced from one sample in a study of T cells in Graves' hyperthyroidism and ophthalmopathy (dated by TCRdb to between 2017 and 2020). Libraries were made using multiplex PCR. Sequencing took place on an Illumina HiSeq 2000. TCR beta CDR3 regions were amplified from RNA transcripts. The TCR CDR3 was subjected to a first round of RT-PCR using the HTBI primer set and the Qiagen OneStep RT-PCR kit. The public reads were run again by TCRdb, first through fastp at Q25 and then through MiXCR, and only productive beta chains were kept. Each CDR3 protein gets just one entry, which takes the most common genes and DNA from the rows behind it. The sample table shows about 400,000 distinct CDR3 sequences, and under 15% are seen once. The top ten constitute about 31% of the sample. Material: blood. Every receptor here comes from a woman aged 30 to 39 with Graves' hyperthyroidism.

This clonotype was detected ten times or more. The germline gene is not matched at one end of the junction; a read error may be the cause. CDR3 region: CASSLASGEWDYEQYF. CDR3 in DNA: TGTGCTAGCAGCTTAGCGTCGGGGGAGTGGGACTACGAGCAGTACTTC. This chain joins TRBV7-7 and TRBJ2-7, with D perhaps matching TRBD2 (6 bases). The CDR3 sequence is 16 residues long. Germline loops: CDR1 SSHAT, CDR2 FNYEAQ (reference sequence).

This clonotype was seen at least ten times. The chain combines TRBV7-9 with TRBJ2-1, with TRBD2 matching 11 bases. The CDR3 consists of 16 residues. CDR1 and CDR2 from the germline V gene are SEHNR and FQNEAQ (reference sequence). V was clipped by 4 bases and J by 4 bases; unmatched bases: 6. CDR3 DNA sequence: TGTGCCAGCAGCTACACCGGGACTAGCGGTTACAATGAGCAGTTCTTC. Encoded protein: CASSYTGTSGYNEQFF.

This clonotype occurred once. The chain is built from TRBV25-1 and TRBJ2-5, with 8 bases fitting TRBD2. The germline CDR1 and CDR2 sequences are MGHDK and SYGVNS. This CDR3 has 18 residues. J gave up 3 bases and V 2 bases, and 14 bases lay outside the gene matches. CDR3: CASSERFLREAREETQYF. The CDR3 coding sequence is TGTGCCAGCAGTGAACGTTTTTTGCGGGAGGCCAGGGAAGAGACCCAGTACTTC.